The 3 T cell receptor beta chains below come from one sample, sequenced in a study of blood T cell repertoires in COVID-19. The assay was immunoSEQ multiplex PCR, and TCRdb's table has in-frame clones only and misses some. The sample has 100,000 to 110,000 clones, 80% seen once. Sequencing was done on a sample of peripheral blood. Source of these receptors: a woman between 65 and 79 years old with acute or convalescent COVID-19.

The chain couples TRBV5-1 to TRBJ2-7, with 7 nucleotides matching TRBD1. The CDR3 sequence is 15 residues long. The germline gives CDR1 SGHRS, CDR2 YFSETQ. Germline trimming cut 1 base from V and 0 bases from J; bases unmatched to any gene: 4. In nucleotides, the CDR3 is TGCGCCAGCAGCTTGCGGACAGGAGCCTCCTACGAGCAGTACGTC. It translates to CASSLRTGASYEQYV.

There are a few counts of this clone. The rearrangement links TRBV29-1 to TRBJ1-2, with TRBD1 matching 7 bases. There are 13 residues in the CDR3. The germline CDR1 and CDR2 sequences are SQVTM and ANQGSEA. With V trimmed by 4 bases and J by 4 bases, 6 bases remained unmatched. CDR3 DNA sequence: TGCAGCGTTGGCACAACAGGGGTCTATGGCTACACCTTC. This gives the protein CSVGTTGVYGYTF.

This chain connects TRBV18 to TRBJ1-2; 8 bases map to TRBD1. The CDR3 spans 14 residues. The junction had 7 bases not matched to a gene; V was cut back by 2 bases and J by 8 bases. Germline V gives CDR1 KGHSH, CDR2 LQKENI. The CDR3 reads CASSPSRAGGGYTF. The DNA of the CDR3 is TGTGCCAGCTCACCATCGCGGGCAGGGGGCGGCTACACCTTC.